The sequence of this T cell receptor beta chain was determined in a study of cytomegalovirus exposure and HLA in healthy donors. Study-wide background: Approximately 180 million T cells yielded 117 million unique TCR beta sequences, as an earlier analysis found.

Study-wide findings and caveats: Under in vitro conditions, three CMV-associated chains were confirmed as specific for CMV antigens.

Of note for this clone: Its matching antigen is unknown.

Germline V CDR1 and CDR2: LNHNV, YYDKDF (reference sequence). V lost 2 bases to trimming and J lost 7 bases; unmatched junction nucleotides: 6. CDR3 length: 16 residues. This PCR relied on a set of 60 Vbeta primers and 13 Jbeta primers. Profiling relied on immunoSEQ multiplex PCR, and the TCRdb table lists in-frame clones only, not all of them. The sample has 150,000 to 200,000 clones; over 75% are singletons. Sample: PBMCs. The rearrangement uses TRBV15 and TRBJ1-4; the match to TRBD1 covers 11 bases. The sequence came from a woman in her thirties in good health and CMV-seronegative. CDR3 region: CATSRTPGQGVEKLFF. CDR3 sequence (DNA): TGTGCCACCAGCAGAACACCGGGACAGGGGGTTGAAAAACTGTTTTTT.